This TCR beta chain is from a study of T cells in localized non-small cell lung cancer. The CDR3 is 16 residues long. CDR1 and CDR2 (germline): SGHNT, YENEEA. Trimming left V 0 bases short and J 5 bases short, with 16 bases between. TCRdb keeps only in-frame clones here, not all; method: immunoSEQ multiplex PCR. The sample comprises 1,500 to 2,000 clones, roughly a quarter of which are singletons, and under 15% rests with the top ten. Broader study findings: Overall survival was longer when the density of T cells in the blood was higher. When the top 100 tumor clones were examined, a median approximately 59 of them also appeared in the adjacent lung, which was paired and uninvolved.

In its sample, this clone ranks as medium-sized (0.01 to 0.1%). Its antigen is still unknown. Sequences were derived from normal lung tissue next to the tumor, sampled before any cancer treatment. This receptor was identified in a man aged 35 to 69 with stage II squamous cell lung carcinoma. This rearrangement joins TRBV11-3 to TRBJ1-1; D not certain. CDR3 sequence: CASSLEFGQRTTEAFF. The CDR3 DNA reads TGTGCCAGCAGCTTAGAGTTTGGTCAGAGAACAACTGAAGCTTTCTTT.